The clone carrying this T cell receptor beta chain was counted a few times. Its matching antigen is unknown. The data belong to a study of human T cells and chemical hapten exposure. Overall study results and limits: TCRs at high frequency, those above 1 in 1000, did not change with DPC sensitization. Because they had alopecia, donors may respond immunologically unlike healthy people. Compared with pre-sensitization or healthy control sets, expanded TCRs clustered more.

TCRdb processed the RACE reads anew with MiXCR; each CDR3 protein has one entry. The sample shows under 300,000 distinct CDR3 sequences, approximately 8.6% of them seen only once. Time point meaning: pre-sensitization, week 0. Indicated treatment: therapeutic diphenylcyclopropenone sensitization with weekly scalp DPC. The study drew its donors from alopecia patients who were 18 to 70 years old and suitable for DPC. This clonotype was obtained from a woman between 40 and 50 years old with alopecia areata. Some clones in this sample may be carry-over from other donors' samples. The specimen was whole blood, collected in connection with sensitization to the hapten diphenylcyclopropenone (DPC).

DNA for the CDR3: TGTGCCAGCGGCCCCGGACAGGGGTTGACTGAAGCTTTCTTT. Amino acid sequence: CASGPGQGLTEAFF. The V and J genes are TRBV28 and TRBJ1-1; 9 bases are shared with TRBD1. V lost 8 bases, J lost 5 bases, and 9 bases stayed unmatched. This CDR3 region has 14 residues. CDR1 MDHEN and CDR2 SYDVKM come from the germline V gene.